The next 24 T cell receptor beta chains were all read from a single sample in a study of T cells in Graves' hyperthyroidism and ophthalmopathy. Amplified TCR beta CDR3 regions derived from RNA transcripts. Initially, a first-round RT-PCR of the TCR CDR3 employed the HTBI primer set. One entry per CDR3 protein results from TCRdb running MiXCR on the multiplex PCR reads. Among hundreds of thousands of distinct CDR3 sequences listed, around 16% were seen once. The specimen was blood. The receptors derive from a woman between 25 and 40 years old with Graves' hyperthyroidism.

This clonotype showed up many times. The chain is built from TRBV28 and TRBJ1-2, with unresolved D. Trimming removed 10 bases at V and 6 bases at J, with 18 bases between. The CDR3 runs 13 residues. CDR1 MDHEN and CDR2 SYDVKM come from the germline V gene. CDR3 coding DNA: TGTGCCACATCCTATGGCGGTCTCAATGGCTACACCTTC. Protein: CATSYGGLNGYTF.

This clonotype has only a few counts. The chain employs TRBV11-2 and TRBJ2-1; 7 bases are shared with TRBD2. Trimming at V came to 4 bases and at J to 4 bases, leaving 13 bases not matched to a gene. CDR3 length equals 17 residues. Germline V lookup: CDR1 SGHAT, CDR2 FQNNGV. This chain's CDR3 is CASSSFLPRTSYNEQFF. The CDR3, as DNA: TGTGCCAGCAGCTCTTTTCTCCCCCGGACTAGTTACAATGAGCAGTTCTTC.

This clonotype was observed a few times. V is TRBV4-3 and J is TRBJ2-7; maybe TRBD1 (5 bases). The V end lost 4 bases, the J end lost 4 bases, and 17 bases lay between the germline ends. CDR3 size: 15 residues. CDR1 and CDR2 (germline): LGHNA, YSLEER. The CDR3 DNA reads as TGCGCCAGCAGCCCAGATCGGACATTGCCGTACGAGCAGTACTTC. Its protein product is CASSPDRTLPYEQYF.

The table lists this clonotype with many counts. The V call is TRBV20-1, the J call TRBJ2-3; weak D call: TRBD2 (5 bases). Germline assignment: CDR1 DFQATT and CDR2 SNEGSKA (reference sequence). This CDR3 is built from 14 residues. V gave up 5 bases and J gave up 0 bases, with 12 bases separating them. The CDR3 is CSAGSRGSTDTQYF. CDR3 nucleotide sequence: TGCAGTGCTGGGAGCCGGGGAAGCACAGATACGCAGTATTTT.

This clonotype was found many times. CDR3 in DNA: TGTGCCAGCAGTTCAACTAGCGGGGGAAATACGCAGTATTTT. This gives the protein CASSSTSGGNTQYF. The V gene is TRBV2, the J gene TRBJ2-3; 11 bases match TRBD2. There are 14 residues in the CDR3. The V gene's germline CDR1 is SNHLY and CDR2 FYNNEI. J lost 7 bases, V lost 5 bases, and 5 bases had no gene match.

There are a few counts of this clonotype. The chain combines TRBV24-1 with TRBJ2-2; maybe TRBD2 (5 bases). This CDR3 spans 16 amino acids. Germline lookup yields CDR1 KGHDR and CDR2 SFDVKD. Trimming stripped 9 bases from V and 5 bases from J, with 21 bases between. CDR3 sequence reads: CATPVRGNGVTGELFF. The CDR3 DNA reads TGTGCCACCCCAGTTAGAGGGAATGGCGTGACCGGGGAGCTGTTTTTT.

Ten or more counts support this clonotype. This chain's CDR3 is CASSLASGSYGYTF. The CDR3, as DNA: TGTGCCAGCAGCTTAGCTTCGGGGAGCTATGGCTACACCTTC. The rearrangement links TRBV7-8 to TRBJ1-2; no definite D call. CDR3 size: 14 residues. The V gene's germline CDR1 is SGHVS and CDR2 FQNEAQ. V was clipped by 0 bases and J by 4 bases, with 9 bases between them.

Remarks on this clonotype: This sequence may be a read error, since a much larger clone differs from it by one base. V is TRBV28 and J is TRBJ2-7; 8 bases line up with TRBD1. Germline CDR1 is MDHEN and CDR2 is SYDVKM. J gave up 8 bases and V 10 bases, and 13 bases lay outside the gene matches. This CDR3 comprises 13 residues. CDR3 bases: TGTGCCACCGACAGGGGAAGGGGAAGCAAGCAGTACTTC. Translating it yields CATDRGRGSKQYF.

This clonotype was detected only a few times. The chain carries TRBV6-1 and TRBJ1-5; possibly TRBD1 for D (5 bases). Between the trimmed V and J ends, which lost 8 bases and 6 bases, there was a span of 17 bases. CDR1 MNHNS and CDR2 SASEGT come from the germline V gene. This CDR3 has 14 residues. The CDR3 is CASAGGGSVQPQHF. The CDR3 DNA is TGTGCCAGCGCCGGCGGGGGGTCGGTTCAGCCCCAGCATTTT.

This clonotype appeared many times. This chain uses TRBV28 with TRBJ2-5; the D gene could be TRBD1 or TRBD2 (5 bases each). V was trimmed by 3 bases and J by 3 bases, leaving 14 bases between them. Per the germline V gene, CDR1 is MDHEN and CDR2 is SYDVKM. This CDR3 region has 15 residues. The CDR3 sequence: CASSLLGDEEETQYF. The CDR3 DNA reads as TGTGCCAGCAGTTTGCTTGGGGACGAGGAAGAGACCCAGTACTTC. Full variable domain (remainder filled in from reference TRBV28 and TRBJ2-5): DVKVTQSSRYLVKRTGEKVFLECVQDMDHENMFWYRQDPGLGLRLIYFSYDVKMKEKGDIPEGYSVSREKKERFSLILESASTNQTSMYLCASSLLGDEEETQYFGPGTRLLVL.

At least ten counts were recorded for this clonotype. V and J are TRBV24-1 and TRBJ2-7, with 8 nucleotides matching TRBD1. V dropped 7 bases and J dropped 3; count of bases not matched to a gene: 7. Germline V gene lookup returns CDR1 KGHDR and CDR2 SFDVKD. This CDR3 has 14 residues. CDR3 bases: TGTGCCACCAGAGGACAGGGCTCCAACTACGAGCAGTACTTC. It encodes CATRGQGSNYEQYF.

J is TRBJ2-1 and V is TRBV9; 7 bases fit TRBD2. V lost 4 bases, J lost 2 bases, and 9 bases stayed unmatched. The CDR3 is 16 amino acids. Germline-derived CDR1 and CDR2 are SGDLS and YYNGEE. The CDR3 nucleotides are TGTGCCAGCAGCCCTCCTAGCGGACCTACCTACAATGAGCAGTTCTTC. Amino acids: CASSPPSGPTYNEQFF.

On this clonotype itself: Being one base from a much bigger clone, this may be a read error. The V call is TRBV10-3, the J call TRBJ2-7; TRBD2 agrees at 7 bases. In germline, CDR1 is ENHRY, CDR2 SYGVKD. The CDR3 sequence is 16 residues long. CDR3 in DNA: TGTGCCAGCAGTTACTTTCTCTCGGGGGGTTCCAATGAGCAGTACTTC. The encoded protein is CASSYFLSGGSNEQYF.

Of note for this clonotype: An end of the junction does not agree with germline; a read error may underlie this. The V call is TRBV28, the J call TRBJ1-2; TRBD1 aligns across 7 bases. CDR3 length equals 14 residues. Germline V CDR1 and CDR2: MDHEN, SYDVKM. This CDR3 reads CASLREGAYYGYAF. CDR3 nucleotide sequence: TGTGCCAGCCTCCGAGAGGGGGCATACTATGGCTACGCCTTC.

The chain has TRBV7-2 and TRBJ1-1; the D is unclear. V was clipped by 5 bases and J by 0 bases, with 13 bases between them. The length of the CDR3 is 15 residues. In germline, CDR1 is SGHTA, CDR2 FQGNSA. CDR3 sequence (DNA): TGTGCCAGCAGCCCGAGGACGGGTTTGAACACTGAAGCTTTCTTT. This sequence encodes CASSPRTGLNTEAFF.

J is TRBJ1-2 and V is TRBV12-5; 7 bases match TRBD1. Germline CDR1 is LGHNT and CDR2 is FRNRAP. The CDR3 runs 14 residues. The V segment lost 2 bases and the J segment 2 bases; nucleotides outside the gene matches: 2. The CDR3 DNA reads as TGTGCTAGTGGTTTGTGGGGACAGAACTATGGCTACACCTTC. Residues: CASGLWGQNYGYTF. The whole variable domain, filled in from reference TRBV12-5 and TRBJ1-2, reads DARVTQTPRHKVTEMGQEVTMRCQPILGHNTVFWYRQTMMQGLELLAYFRNRAPLDDSGMPKDRFSAEMPDATLATLKIQPSEPRDSAVYFCASGLWGQNYGYTFGSGTRLTVV.

This chain connects TRBV28 to TRBJ1-2; D is uncertain. Trimming took 6 bases from V and 2 from J, leaving 19 bases between them. Germline V gene lookup returns CDR1 MDHEN and CDR2 SYDVKM. The CDR3 contains 16 residues. The CDR3 reads CASSLAERDPNYGYTF. CDR3 DNA sequence: TGTGCCAGCAGCCTCGCCGAGCGGGATCCGAACTATGGCTACACCTTC.

In its sample, this clonotype was seen many times. The chain combines TRBV28 with TRBJ2-1, with D maybe TRBD1 (8 bases). CDR1 MDHEN and CDR2 SYDVKM come from the germline V gene. The V gene lost 6 bases and the J gene lost 4 bases, with 16 bases spanning the gap. CDR3 size: 15 residues. CDR3 sequence reads: CASSSGQGGYNEQFF. CDR3 nucleotide sequence: TGTGCCAGCAGCTCCGGACAGGGAGGGTACAATGAGCAGTTCTTC.

The genes are TRBV7-2 and TRBJ1-5, with 7 bases identical to TRBD1. Trimming took 5 bases from V and 4 from J; bases not matched to a gene: 11. In germline, CDR1 is SGHTA, CDR2 FQGNSA. This CDR3 has 16 amino acids. CDR3: CASSPGGGRENQPQHF. The DNA of the CDR3 is TGTGCCAGCAGCCCAGGGGGAGGGCGAGAAAATCAGCCCCAGCATTTT. The variable domain in full, completed from reference TRBV7-2 and TRBJ1-5, reads GAGVSQSPSNKVTEKGKDVELRCDPISGHTALYWYRQSLGQGLEFLIYFQGNSAPDKSGLPSDRFSAERTGGSVSTLTIQRTQQEDSAVYLCASSPGGGRENQPQHFGDGTRLSIL.

This clonotype appeared many times. CDR3 sequence reads: CSARVASEQETQYF. Written as DNA, the CDR3 is TGCAGTGCTAGGGTGGCTAGCGAACAAGAGACCCAGTACTTC. The chain recombines TRBV20-1 with TRBJ2-5, with a weak D call TRBD2 (6 bases). The germline V gene has CDR1 DFQATT and CDR2 SNEGSKA (reference sequence). The ends were cut back, 3 bases at V and 2 bases at J, with 13 bases in the middle. This CDR3 comprises 14 residues.

This clonotype was picked up many times. CDR3 DNA sequence: TGTGCCTGGAGCTTCCGGGACAGGGGCTCACCCCTCCACTTT. Translation gives CAWSFRDRGSPLHF. The chain uses TRBV30 and TRBJ1-6; 10 bases map to TRBD1. CDR3 length equals 14 residues. Germline CDR1 is GTSNPN and CDR2 is SVGIG (reference sequence). Losses at the gene ends were 3 bases for V and 10 bases for J; bases not matched to a gene: 6.

In this sample, this clonotype turned up many times. V gene TRBV30 combines with J gene TRBJ1-1; D uncertain. In germline, CDR1 is GTSNPN, CDR2 SVGIG (reference sequence). CDR3 length: 13 amino acids. Trimming removed 1 base from V and 2 bases from J, with 8 bases in between. CDR3 sequence (DNA): TGTGCCTGGAGTGCGGAACTAAACACTGAAGCTTTCTTT. Translated, it gives CAWSAELNTEAFF.

The genes are TRBV6-2 or TRBV6-3 and TRBJ2-1, with 10 bases identical to TRBD2. Per the germline V gene, CDR1 is MNHEY and CDR2 is SVGEGT. With V trimmed by 2 bases and J by 2 bases, 3 bases remained unmatched. The CDR3 extends over 16 amino acids. CDR3 DNA: TGTGCCAGCAGTTACGGGACTAGCGAGACCTACAATGAGCAGTTCTTC. Its protein product is CASSYGTSETYNEQFF.

The V call is TRBV5-1, the J call TRBJ2-3, with D hard to call. There are 14 residues in the CDR3. Germline V gene data show CDR1 as SGHRS and CDR2 as YFSETQ. Trimming removed 3 bases at V and 5 bases at J, with 13 bases between. The CDR3: CASSYGRSGDTQYF. As DNA, the CDR3 is TGCGCCAGCAGCTATGGACGGTCCGGAGATACGCAGTATTTT.